This TCR beta chain was found in a study of response to subunit inactivated influenza vaccine. TCRdb re-called the RT-PCR reads through MiXCR, storing one row per CDR3 protein. The sample has 300,000 to 350,000 distinct CDR3 sequences, around a fifth seen once. V lost 3 bases and J 5 bases, leaving 10 bases between the germline ends. The CDR3 is 13 amino acids. This clonotype was found many times. The sample here was PBMCs from blood, taken less than 22 months after vaccination. The sequence came from a man between 50 and 69 years old who received an inactivated influenza vaccine. V gene TRBV12-3 or TRBV12-4 combines with J gene TRBJ1-2; possibly TRBD1 for D (5 bases). CDR3 sequence reads: CASSFGAAYGYTF. The CDR3 region has the DNA TGTGCCAGCAGTTTCGGGGCAGCGTATGGCTACACCTTC.